One T cell receptor (beta chain) is described in this entry. Antigen: not known. The data were taken from a study of graft-versus-host responses after intestinal transplantation. Study details: Each transplant was multivisceral, liver-intestinal, or isolated intestinal. Findings and limits, study-wide: Within allografts, high graft-versus-host to host-versus-graft clonal ratios were seen among patients with graft-donor T cell macrochimerism.

Sequencing was performed with immunoSEQ multiplex PCR; in TCRdb, only in-frame clones are kept and a portion is missing. The data hold 35,000 to 45,000 clones, with approximately 93% observed a single time. The TCR originated in a human donor who was the organ donor for an intestinal transplant. This specimen was unstimulated CD4+ T cells sorted from spleen or lymph node cells, taken before transplant.

CDR3 sequence reads: CASSPDSTNSPLHF. The CDR3 region has the DNA TGTGCCAGCAGCCCGGACAGTACAAATTCACCCCTCCACTTT. This chain uses TRBV6-5 with TRBJ1-6; the D gene is possibly TRBD1 (6 bases). The germline V and J ends were trimmed by 6 bases and 7 bases, with 13 bases remaining between them. The CDR3 consists of 14 residues. Germline V gene sequence: CDR1 MNHEY, CDR2 SVGAGI.